The clone carrying this T cell receptor (beta chain) was detected once. The record originates from a study of T cell changes during pregnancy in multiple sclerosis. Libraries were prepared by immunoSEQ multiplex PCR; TCRdb keeps only in-frame clonotypes and omits some of them. The profile shows 75,000 to 85,000 clones, 93% of them singletons. CDR1 MNHEY and CDR2 SVGAGI come from the germline V gene. Trimming removed 2 bases from V and 5 bases from J, with 9 bases in between. The CDR3 extends over 13 amino acids. The sequence came from a female donor with multiple sclerosis, enrolled in a pregnancy study. The source was peripheral blood, collected in the second trimester of pregnancy. The rearrangement uses TRBV6-5 and TRBJ2-5; no clear D gene. The CDR3 sequence is CASSYPGAETQYF. Written as DNA, the CDR3 is TGTGCCAGCAGTTACCCGGGTGCCGAGACCCAGTACTTC.